This T cell receptor (beta chain) was captured in a study of response to subunit inactivated influenza vaccine. Study-wide results and caveats: Authors suggested each seasonal flu vaccination may recruit only limited numbers of new T cells.

The V segment lost 2 bases and the J segment 9 bases; nucleotides outside the gene matches: 13. CDR1 and CDR2 (germline): MDHEN, SYDVKM. CDR3 length: 17 amino acids. With regard to this clonotype: Its antigen is as yet unknown.

TCRdb re-called the RT-PCR reads through MiXCR, storing one row per CDR3 protein. The table lists about 700,000 distinct CDR3 sequences, over 11% of them singletons. The TCR was taken from a man aged 50 to 60 who received an inactivated influenza vaccine. This rearrangement joins TRBV28 to TRBJ2-1; 10 positions match TRBD2. The source was PBMCs from blood, collected approximately 15 days before vaccination. CDR3 DNA sequence: TGTGCCAGCAGTTTACTCACTCTAGCGGGAGTCCCAATTGAGCAGTTCTTC. The encoded protein is CASSLLTLAGVPIEQFF.